The present entry profiles one TCR beta chain with its context. Under the authors' procedure: Reference gene primer amplification gave nucleated cell count estimates. The data were produced by immunoSEQ multiplex PCR, yet TCRdb's version contains in-frame clones alone and is incomplete. V and J calls and clone size are given by that table; D and trimming were obtained from the DNA. The sample contains 250,000 to 350,000 clones, about 83% of which appear only once. CDR1 and CDR2 (germline): SNHLY, FYNNEI. The trim removed 3 bases at V and 4 bases at J, leaving 2 bases unmatched. This CDR3 contains 13 residues. These data belong to a study of blood T cell repertoires in COVID-19. Across the whole study: Samples taken during acute and convalescent COVID-19 were collected in the United States, Italy and Spain. T cells, B-cell-depleted T cells, or PBMCs supplied cDNA or gDNA.

This TCR derives from a woman aged 45-59 years with acute or convalescent COVID-19. Sequenced input: peripheral blood. The chain combines TRBV2 with TRBJ1-2; the match to TRBD1 covers 7 bases. This CDR3 reads CASSESGGYGYTF. For the CDR3, the DNA is TGTGCCAGCAGTGAGTCAGGGGGCTATGGCTACACCTTC.